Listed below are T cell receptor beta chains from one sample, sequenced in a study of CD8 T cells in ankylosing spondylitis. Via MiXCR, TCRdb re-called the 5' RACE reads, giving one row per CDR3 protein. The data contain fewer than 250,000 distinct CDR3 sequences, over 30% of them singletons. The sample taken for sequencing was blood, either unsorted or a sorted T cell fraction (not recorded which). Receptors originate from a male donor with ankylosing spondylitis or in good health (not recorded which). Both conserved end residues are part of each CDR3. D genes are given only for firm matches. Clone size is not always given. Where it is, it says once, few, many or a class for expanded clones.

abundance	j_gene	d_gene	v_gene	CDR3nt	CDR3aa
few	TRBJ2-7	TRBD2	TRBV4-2	TGTGCCAGCAGCCACATCCAGACTAGCGGGATCTACGAGCAGTACTTC	CASSHIQTSGIYEQYF
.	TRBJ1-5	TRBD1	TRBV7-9	TGTGCCAGCAGCCCCGGACAGGGGACGGGTCAGCCCCAGCATTTT	CASSPGQGTGQPQHF
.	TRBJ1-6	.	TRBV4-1	TGCGCCAGCAGCCAAGAGCGAGCTAGGGAGGAGCCCCTCCACTTT	CASSQERAREEPLHF
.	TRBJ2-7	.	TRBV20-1	TGCAGTGCTAGCACGGATTTTAACGAGCAGTACTTC	CSASTDFNEQYF
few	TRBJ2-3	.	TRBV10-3	TGTGCCATCAGTGACCCCAAGAGGAGGGGGATCACAGATACGCAGTATTTT	CAISDPKRRGITDTQYF
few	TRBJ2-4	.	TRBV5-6	TGTGCCAGCAGCTGGAACGGTGGGGAGACCAAAAACATTCAGTACTTC	CASSWNGGETKNIQYF
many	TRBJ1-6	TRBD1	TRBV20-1	TGCAGTGCTAGACGGACAGGTCTAATTTCACCCCTCCACTTT	CSARRTGLISPLHF
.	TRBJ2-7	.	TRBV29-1	TGCAGCGTCCTCCAAGGGACCTACGAGCAGTACTTC	CSVLQGTYEQYF
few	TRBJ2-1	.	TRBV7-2	TGTGCCAGCAGCTTAGCTCCACCTTCTTATGTCTCCTACAATGAGCAGTTCTTC	CASSLAPPSYVSYNEQFF
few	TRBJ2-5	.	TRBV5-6	TGTGCCAGCAGCTTGGGGATGGAGACCCAGTACTTC	CASSLGMETQYF
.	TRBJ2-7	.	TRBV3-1	TGTGCCAGCAGCCAAGAGCCAGGGGCCTACGAGCAGTACTTC	CASSQEPGAYEQYF
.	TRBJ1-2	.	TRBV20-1	TGCAGTGCTAGTGGGCAGGACCGCACCAGAGGCTACACCTTC	CSASGQDRTRGYTF
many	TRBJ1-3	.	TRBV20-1	TGCAGTGCTAGAGAGGGGTCATACTCTGGAAACACCATATATTTT	CSAREGSYSGNTIYF
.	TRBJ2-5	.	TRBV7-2	TGTGCCAGCAGCTTAGTGTACGGCCTCCAAGAGACCCAGTACTTC	CASSLVYGLQETQYF
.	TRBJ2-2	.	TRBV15	TGTGCCACCAGCAGAGACCGCGTTACGAACACCCGGGAGCTGTTTTTT	CATSRDRVTNTRELFF
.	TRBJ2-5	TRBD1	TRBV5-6	TGTGCCAGCAGCGTACCGGGACAGGGCCTAGAGACCCAGTACTTC	CASSVPGQGLETQYF
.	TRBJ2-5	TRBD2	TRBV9	TGTGCCAGCAGCGTAGGCAGCGGGGGGGAGACCCAGTACTTC	CASSVGSGGETQYF
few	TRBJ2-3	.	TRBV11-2	TGTGCCAGCAGCTTGACGGTTCCCTGGCCCACTAGCACAGATACGCAGTATTTT	CASSLTVPWPTSTDTQYF
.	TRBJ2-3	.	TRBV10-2	TGCGCCAGCATGTGGCGGGGGCGCACAGATACGCAGTATTTT	CASMWRGRTDTQYF
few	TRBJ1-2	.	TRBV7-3	TGTGCCAGCATCCCCCCATTGGACAATGGCTACACCTTC	CASIPPLDNGYTF
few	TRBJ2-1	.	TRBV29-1	TGCAGGGCGGGACAGTCCCAGCCCAATGAGCAGTTCTTC	CRAGQSQPNEQFF
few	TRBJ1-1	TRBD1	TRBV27	TGTGCCAGCAGTTCAGGGACAGCAAACACTGAAGCTTTCTTT	CASSSGTANTEAFF
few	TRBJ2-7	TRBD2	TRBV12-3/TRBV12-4	TGTGCCAGCATGGGGGGGACCTACGAGCAGTACTTC	CASMGGTYEQYF
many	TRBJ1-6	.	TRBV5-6	TGTGCCAGCAGCCGGACAACATGGGCACCCCTCCACTTT	CASSRTTWAPLHF
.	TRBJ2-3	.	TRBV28	TGTGCCAGTGGAGACACAGATACGCAGTATTTT	CASGDTDTQYF
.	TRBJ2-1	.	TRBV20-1	TGCAGTGCTAGAGATGGCCGGAGGTCCTACAATGAGCAGTTCTTC	CSARDGRRSYNEQFF
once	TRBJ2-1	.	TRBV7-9	TGTGCCAGTTCAAAGGGGCTACAGTCCGATGAGCAGTTCTTC	CASSKGLQSDEQFF
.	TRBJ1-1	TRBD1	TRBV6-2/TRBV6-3	TGTGCCAGCGCGACCACAGGGGGGAACACTGAAGCTTTCTTT	CASATTGGNTEAFF
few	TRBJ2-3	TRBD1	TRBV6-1	TGTGCCAGCAGTGAAAGACAGGGAACGCAGTATTTT	CASSERQGTQYF
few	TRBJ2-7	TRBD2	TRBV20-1	TGCAGTGCTAGTCGGGTAGCGGGGGGGTTCTACGAGCAGTACTTC	CSASRVAGGFYEQYF
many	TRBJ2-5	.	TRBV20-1	TGCAGTGCGCCCCTTGCGGGGCAAGAGACCCAGTACTTC	CSAPLAGQETQYF
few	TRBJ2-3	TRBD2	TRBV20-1	TGCAGTGCTGCGCGGGCGGGGGGCCGCACAGATACGCAGTATTTT	CSAARAGGRTDTQYF
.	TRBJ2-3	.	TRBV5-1	TGCGCCAGCAGCTCGGACACCGGGAACACAGATACGCAGTATTTT	CASSSDTGNTDTQYF
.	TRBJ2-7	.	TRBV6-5	TGTGCCAGCAGTTACTCAGGGGGGTTGGACGAGCAGTACTTC	CASSYSGGLDEQYF
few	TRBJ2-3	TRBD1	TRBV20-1	TGCAGTGCTGCCACCGGGACAGGGGCAGATACGCAGTATTTT	CSAATGTGADTQYF
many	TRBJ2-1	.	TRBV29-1	TGCAGCGTCCCAGGGGGGGATGAGCAGTTCTTC	CSVPGGDEQFF
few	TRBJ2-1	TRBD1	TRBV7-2	TGTGCCAGCAGCTTCGGGACAGGGGGCGCGTATGAGCAGTTCTTC	CASSFGTGGAYEQFF
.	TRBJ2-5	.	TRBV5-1	TGCGCCAGCAGCTTGTTTTGGGAGACCCAGTACTTC	CASSLFWETQYF
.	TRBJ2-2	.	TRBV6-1	TGTGCCAGCAACCCCCAAGGAGACACTCCGGACACCGGGGAGCTGTTTTTT	CASNPQGDTPDTGELFF
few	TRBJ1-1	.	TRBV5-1	TGCGCCAGCAGCTTGGGTCTGGGGAGCACTGAAGCTTTCTTT	CASSLGLGSTEAFF